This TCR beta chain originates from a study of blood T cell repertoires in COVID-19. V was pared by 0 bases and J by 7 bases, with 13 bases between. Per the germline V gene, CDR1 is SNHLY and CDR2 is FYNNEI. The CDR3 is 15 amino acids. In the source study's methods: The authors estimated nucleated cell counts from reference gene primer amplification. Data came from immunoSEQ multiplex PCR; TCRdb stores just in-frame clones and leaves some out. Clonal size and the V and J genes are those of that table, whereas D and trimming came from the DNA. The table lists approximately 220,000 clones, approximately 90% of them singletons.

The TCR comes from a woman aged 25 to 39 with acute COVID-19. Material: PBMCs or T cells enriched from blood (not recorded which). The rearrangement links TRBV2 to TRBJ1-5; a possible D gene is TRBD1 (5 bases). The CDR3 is CASSEAAGVAQPQHF. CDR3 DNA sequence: TGTGCCAGCAGTGAAGCCGCGGGGGTTGCGCAGCCCCAGCATTTT. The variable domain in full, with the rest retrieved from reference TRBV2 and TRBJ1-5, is EPEVTQTPSHQVTQMGQEVILRCVPISNHLYFYWYRQILGQKVEFLVSFYNNEISEKSEIFDDQFSVERPDGSNFTLKIRSTKLEDSAMYFCASSEAAGVAQPQHFGDGTRLSIL.